This T cell receptor beta chain came from a study of regulatory T cells in long-lasting Graves disease. The overall study: Graves' patients (newly diagnosed) had been on antithyroid drugs under 3 months.

Construction of TCR beta libraries relied on iRepertoire HTBI primers and on Arm-PCR targeting CDR3 regions. TCRdb fed the multiplex PCR reads into MiXCR, producing one record per CDR3 protein. The sample comprises 440,000 or so distinct CDR3 sequences, about 17% of which are singletons, and around 11% rests with the top ten. Notes on the study in general: Whereas new patients shared 950 to 1,000 public clonotypes, persistent patients shared more, at 2,741.

This clonotype was counted many times. Its antigen is as yet unknown. Germline V gives CDR1 SEHNR, CDR2 FQNEAQ (reference sequence). J gave up 1 base and V 10 bases, and 8 bases lay outside the gene matches. The CDR3 runs 14 residues. The sample's time point: newly diagnosed GD, antithyroid drugs for less than 3 months. TCR sequences were obtained from RNA taken from PBMCs. Diagnosis followed American Thyroid Association guidelines for Graves' disease. This sample was also put to use in a study of T cells in Graves' hyperthyroidism and ophthalmopathy.

Source: peripheral blood mononuclear cells (PBMCs), taken at new diagnosis, from a patient treated with antithyroid drugs. This TCR derives from a young woman with Graves disease. The rearrangement uses TRBV7-9 and TRBJ2-3, with 7 bases fitting TRBD2. DNA for the CDR3: TGTGCCACCCCACAGCGGGACGGCACAGATACGCAGTATTTT. This encodes CATPQRDGTDTQYF.